This T cell receptor (beta chain) was profiled in a study of Graves' ophthalmopathy and Graves' hyperthyroidism. This clonotype was seen repeatedly, ten times or more. CDR1 and CDR2 (germline): SGHTS, YDEGEE. V gave up 6 bases and J gave up 3 bases; unmatched junction bases: 5. The CDR3 spans 14 residues. RNA transcripts provided the template for amplifying TCR beta CDR3 regions. The authors performed first-round RT-PCR with HTBI primers and then a second-round multiplex PCR. TCRdb used MiXCR to reprocess the multiplex PCR reads, holding one entry per CDR3 protein. Among about 640,000 distinct CDR3 sequences listed, roughly 39% were seen once.

The sample consisted of peripheral blood. The TCR originated in an adult man with Graves' ophthalmopathy. The chain is built from TRBV5-8 and TRBJ2-2; TRBD2 matches at 7 bases. CDR3: CASKLREDTGELFF. In nucleotides, the CDR3 is TGTGCCAGCAAGCTTCGGGAGGACACCGGGGAGCTGTTTTTT.